Listed below are T cell receptor beta chains from one sample, sequenced in a study of blood T cell repertoires in COVID-19. This table comes from immunoSEQ multiplex PCR, and its TCRdb copy is limited to in-frame clones, with some not included. The sample has 210,000 or so clones; over 80% are singletons. Sample: peripheral blood. These receptor sequences come from a human donor in a cohort sampled during active COVID-19. Both conserved end residues are part of each CDR3.

v_gene	CDR3aa
TRBV4-3	CASSQGAGAGGELFF
TRBV27	CASRGGTSGNYEQYF
TRBV4-3	CASSQDSPGKGTQYF
TRBV6-1	CASSERFSGNTIYF
TRBV4-2	CASSQEGRRTYTEAFF
TRBV4-2	CASRNGQGLNSPLHF
TRBV4-1	CASSQTGARNYGYTF
TRBV27	CASSRILAGGPGNEQFF
TRBV3-1/TRBV3-2	CASSCQSGTSYEQYF
TRBV5-8	CASSAGQGVFNSNQPQHF
TRBV29-1	CSVGTTQGYNEQFF
TRBV19	CASSIDRVGETQYF
TRBV2	CASSRDLDSLYGYTF
TRBV12-1	CASSFSSGTGNADTQYF
TRBV3-1/TRBV3-2	CASSQSSAGAYEQYF
TRBV24-1	CATRRAGNTEAFF
TRBV11-2	CASSSGGPSYEQYF
TRBV29-1	CSVENMNTGELFF
TRBV30	CAWSLDSYEQYF
TRBV5-4	CASSVGLAGFNEQYF
TRBV5-1	CASSPGQGPGANVLTF
TRBV19	CASSARQGAGSGANVLTF
TRBV5-1	CASSLRAGPETQYF
TRBV28	CASSSTGGRTEAFF
TRBV7-2	CASSSSRGQGRNQPQHF
TRBV24-1	CATSEPAQGAFRNQPQHF
TRBV24-1	CATSASGQGNDEQYF
TRBV6-5	CASSYLPGTGGSPLHF
TRBV9	CASSTLQGAYNEQFF
TRBV5-6	CASSSDNRNYEQYF
TRBV15	CATSRVVPRRGDYEQYF
TRBV19	CASSIASGTGGYQPQHF
TRBV3-1/TRBV3-2	CASSLSGRGQFF
TRBV6-2/TRBV6-3	CASSARSSYEQYF
TRBV9	CASSVLAGAVADTQYF
TRBV27	CASSRLAGGREQYF
TRBV4-3	CASSQTGDSYEQYF
TRBV5-1	CASSTRTGDSGYTF